Listed here are 26 T cell receptor beta chains from one sample, sequenced in a study of cytomegalovirus exposure and HLA in healthy donors. Primers for the PCR totalled 60 Vbeta and 13 Jbeta. The table came from immunoSEQ multiplex PCR; TCRdb's copy has only in-frame clones and leaves some out. In the table there are some 180,000 clones, around four fifths of which are singletons. What was sequenced was PBMCs. These receptors came from a man aged 35 to 55 in good health and CMV-seropositive.

The rearrangement links TRBV2 to TRBJ2-5; TRBD1 is a possible D gene (6 bases). The CDR3 has 16 amino acids. V was cut by 5 bases and J by 1 base, with 17 bases left in between. Germline V gene data show CDR1 as SNHLY and CDR2 as FYNNEI. The DNA for the CDR3 is TGTGCCAGCAGTAGTACCCAGGGGTTGTCCCAAGAGACCCAGTACTTC. Its protein product is CASSSTQGLSQETQYF.

The rearrangement links TRBV28 to TRBJ2-7; 11 bases are shared with TRBD1. Germline CDR1 is MDHEN and CDR2 is SYDVKM. The CDR3 consists of 15 residues. V was pared by 7 bases and J by 2 bases, with 7 bases of the junction left unmatched. As DNA, the CDR3 is TGTGCCAGCACTACTCCGGGACAGGGGGCCTACGAGCAGTACTTC. Its translation is CASTTPGQGAYEQYF.

The V and J genes are TRBV27 and TRBJ2-2, with 12 bases aligning to TRBD2. Germline V gene data show CDR1 as MNHEY and CDR2 as SMNVEV (reference sequence). There are 18 residues in the CDR3. V dropped 2 bases and J dropped 5; count of bases not matched to a gene: 9. The CDR3 reads CASSLGLAGGPGTGELFF. The CDR3 bases are TGTGCCAGCAGTTTAGGGCTAGCGGGAGGGCCTGGGACCGGGGAGCTGTTTTTT.

The V and J genes are TRBV7-9 and TRBJ2-1; D remains unclear. The V end lost 5 bases, the J end lost 4 bases, and 15 bases lay between the germline ends. This CDR3 is 15 amino acids long. Germline-derived CDR1 and CDR2 are SEHNR and FQNEAQ (reference sequence). CDR3 nucleotide sequence: TGTGCCAGCAGCCTCCCCCCCGAGAAATACAATGAGCAGTTCTTC. As protein: CASSLPPEKYNEQFF. The complete variable domain, with remaining parts taken from reference TRBV7-9 and TRBJ2-1, reads DTGVSQNPRHKITKRGQNVTFRCDPISEHNRLYWYRQTLGQGPEFLTYFQNEAQLEKSRLLSDRFSAERPKGSFSTLEIQRTEQGDSAMYLCASSLPPEKYNEQFFGPGTRLTVL.

This chain connects TRBV6-5 to TRBJ2-7, with 13 nucleotides matching TRBD2. This CDR3 spans 16 amino acids. CDR1 is MNHEY and CDR2 is SVGAGI in the germline V gene. V lost 4 bases and J lost 1; bases outside the gene matches: 4. As DNA, the CDR3 is TGTGCCAGCAGTTCCCGGACTAGCGGGGGTTCCTACGAGCAGTACTTC. Protein product: CASSSRTSGGSYEQYF.

This sequence joins TRBV6-1 and TRBJ2-7; 7 positions agree with TRBD1. Trimming took 7 bases from V and 1 from J; bases not matched to a gene: 4. CDR1 is MNHNS, CDR2 SASEGT, per germline. The CDR3 is 13 residues long. CDR3 nucleotide sequence: TGTGCCAGCACACCGGGACAGTCCTACGAGCAGTACTTC. Translated, it gives CASTPGQSYEQYF.

The chain recombines TRBV27 with TRBJ2-3; D call uncertain. Trimming stripped 2 bases from V and 0 bases from J, with 3 bases between. Germline CDR1 MNHEY, CDR2 SMNVEV (reference sequence). CDR3 length: 13 residues. The chain's CDR3 is CASSLTSTDTQYF. The CDR3 DNA reads TGTGCCAGCAGTTTAACTAGCACAGATACGCAGTATTTT.

The chain uses TRBV14 and TRBJ1-1; the D is unclear. Trimming removed 4 bases at V and 6 bases at J, with 18 bases between. Germline lookup yields CDR1 SGHDN and CDR2 FVKESK. The CDR3 is 15 amino acids. CDR3 in DNA: TGTGCCAGCAGCCTAAAGTCGCACATCGGGGCTGAAGCTTTCTTT. Encoded protein: CASSLKSHIGAEAFF.

This chain links TRBV6-5 with TRBJ1-1, with TRBD1 identical over 7 bases. CDR3 length equals 14 residues. Germline CDR1 reads MNHEY; CDR2 reads SVGAGI. V dropped 10 bases and J dropped 0; count of bases not matched to a gene: 8. The CDR3 sequence is CATHRTGLNTEAFF. DNA for the CDR3: TGTGCCACGCACCGGACAGGCCTGAACACTGAAGCTTTCTTT.

This chain joins TRBV7-9 and TRBJ1-2; TRBD1 matches 9 bases. The CDR3 is 16 amino acids. The V gene end was trimmed by 4 bases and the J gene end by 4 bases; junction bases not matched to a gene: 10. Germline lookup yields CDR1 SEHNR and CDR2 FQNEAQ (reference sequence). The CDR3 DNA is TGTGCCAGCAGCTCACCCCTGACAGGGGGGCCCTATGGCTACACCTTC. This gives the protein CASSSPLTGGPYGYTF. The variable domain in full, completed from reference TRBV7-9 and TRBJ1-2, reads DTGVSQNPRHKITKRGQNVTFRCDPISEHNRLYWYRQTLGQGPEFLTYFQNEAQLEKSRLLSDRFSAERPKGSFSTLEIQRTEQGDSAMYLCASSSPLTGGPYGYTFGSGTRLTVV.

This rearrangement joins TRBV7-6 to TRBJ2-7, with 14 bases that match TRBD2. The CDR3 sequence is 15 residues long. From germline, CDR1 is SGHVS and CDR2 FNYEAQ. J gave up 7 bases and V 4 bases, and 6 bases lay outside the gene matches. The CDR3 loop is CASSSGTSGSDEQYF. The CDR3 DNA follows: TGTGCCAGCAGCTCCGGGACTAGCGGGAGTGATGAGCAGTACTTC.

The V call is TRBV5-1, the J call TRBJ2-7, with D maybe TRBD2 (5 bases). Trimming stripped 3 bases from V and 0 bases from J, with 16 bases between. Germline V gene sequence: CDR1 SGHRS, CDR2 YFSETQ. This CDR3 is 16 amino acids long. Here the CDR3 DNA reads TGCGCCAGCAGCTCCGGGATACTAAAGAACTCCTACGAGCAGTACTTC. The encoded protein is CASSSGILKNSYEQYF.

This clone occurred once. V is TRBV28 and J is TRBJ1-1; TRBD1 matches at 9 bases. The CDR3 covers 15 residues. Germline-derived CDR1 and CDR2 are MDHEN and SYDVKM. Trimming removed 5 bases from V and 1 base from J; junction bases left unmatched: 5. The CDR3 DNA is TGTGCCAGCAGTCAACAGGGGGCACCGAACACTGAAGCTTTCTTT. It is translated as CASSQQGAPNTEAFF.

The chain employs TRBV7-2 and TRBJ2-2; TRBD1 aligns across 7 bases. CDR1 is SGHTA, CDR2 FQGNSA, per germline. This CDR3 comprises 14 residues. The V gene end was trimmed by 5 bases and the J gene end by 1 base; junction bases not matched to a gene: 1. The CDR3 DNA is TGTGCCAGCAGCCGACAGGGGAACACCGGGGAGCTGTTTTTT. Translation: CASSRQGNTGELFF.

The sample holds one count of this clone. The chain uses TRBV28 and TRBJ2-1, with D hard to call. Germline-derived CDR1 and CDR2 are MDHEN and SYDVKM. Trimming removed 7 bases at V and 3 bases at J, with 16 bases between. The CDR3 runs 15 residues. CDR3 DNA sequence: TGTGCCAGCATAGGCGCACCAGGATTCTACAATGAGCAGTTCTTC. Translated, it gives CASIGAPGFYNEQFF.

This chain connects TRBV6-5 to TRBJ2-7; D gene ambiguous. The germline V gene has CDR1 MNHEY and CDR2 SVGAGI. CDR3 length: 12 residues. With 6 bases removed from V and 11 bases from J, the gap between germline ends came to 17 bases. CDR3 in amino acids: CASSPSAGLEYF. DNA for the CDR3: TGTGCCAGCAGCCCCTCGGCCGGGTTGGAGTACTTC.

The CDR3 loop reads CASSLEGDYEQYF. For the CDR3, the DNA is TGTGCCAGCAGCTTGGAGGGGGACTACGAGCAGTACTTC. The chain carries TRBV5-4 and TRBJ2-7; a weak D match, TRBD1 (6 bases). CDR1 is SGHNT, CDR2 YYREEE, per germline (reference sequence). The CDR3 has 13 amino acids. V lost 0 bases and J lost 3, with 7 bases in between. The variable domain in full, completed from reference TRBV5-4 and TRBJ2-7, reads ETGVTQSPTHLIKTRGQQVTLRCSSQSGHNTVSWYQQALGQGPQFIFQYYREEENGRGNFPPRFSGLQFPNYSSELNVNALELDDSALYLCASSLEGDYEQYFGPGTRLTVT.

CDR3 in amino acids: CASSLVSSGRHEQYF. CDR3 sequence (DNA): TGTGCCAGCAGCTTAGTGTCTAGCGGGAGGCACGAGCAGTACTTC. The chain links TRBV7-2 to TRBJ2-7; 11 bases are shared with TRBD2. J was trimmed by 5 bases and V by 1 base; bases with no gene match: 4. The germline V gene has CDR1 SGHTA and CDR2 FQGNSA. The CDR3 has 15 residues.

This sequence joins TRBV2 and TRBJ1-2; D unclear. Between the trimmed V and J ends, which lost 6 bases and 0 bases, there was a span of 11 bases. CDR3 size: 14 residues. Germline V CDR1 and CDR2: SNHLY, FYNNEI. The CDR3 DNA is TGTGCCAGCAGCCCAAGACGGGCTAACTATGGCTACACCTTC. Its translation: CASSPRRANYGYTF.

The chain combines TRBV12-1 with TRBJ1-1; TRBD1 is the table's D call, not checked against the DNA. TRBV12-1 has pseudogene status. The length of the CDR3 is 16 residues. The CDR3 nucleotides read TGTGCCAGCAGCGCGATGACAGGCCCTTGGGACACTGAAGCTTTCTTT. Translation: CASSAMTGPWDTEAFF.

The chain joins TRBV11-2 to TRBJ1-2; 10 positions agree with TRBD1. Germline V gene sequence: CDR1 SGHAT, CDR2 FQNNGV. J lost 2 bases, V lost 5 bases, and 8 bases had no gene match. This CDR3 comprises 16 residues. The CDR3 DNA reads as TGTGCCAGCAGCCCCGGACAGGGGGGGATCAACTATGGCTACACCTTC. Its protein product is CASSPGQGGINYGYTF.

V and J are TRBV6-1 and TRBJ2-7; 9 nucleotides match TRBD2. V lost 6 bases to trimming and J lost 6 bases; unmatched junction nucleotides: 6. The CDR3 covers 13 residues. Germline lookup yields CDR1 MNHNS and CDR2 SASEGT. The CDR3 sequence: CASSVSGSLEQYF. For the CDR3, the DNA is TGTGCCAGCAGCGTTAGCGGGAGCCTCGAGCAGTACTTC.

Comments on this clone: The same CDR3 is also encoded by other DNA sequences in this sample. V gene TRBV5-1 combines with J gene TRBJ2-7; weak D call: TRBD1 (5 bases). The germline V and J ends were trimmed by 1 base and 3 bases, with 8 bases remaining between them. Germline V gene data show CDR1 as SGHRS and CDR2 as YFSETQ. The CDR3 spans 13 residues. The CDR3 sequence: CASSLRQGYEQYF. CDR3 sequence (DNA): TGCGCCAGCAGCTTGAGGCAGGGCTACGAGCAGTACTTC.

This chain connects TRBV7-9 to TRBJ1-6; D is possibly TRBD1 (5 bases). Looked up from germline, CDR1 is SEHNR and CDR2 is FQNEAQ (reference sequence). This CDR3 region has 15 residues. This CDR3 is CSTHGPTAINSPLHF. The CDR3 DNA reads TGTTCCACCCACGGTCCGACAGCCATTAATTCACCCCTCCACTTT. Together with reference TRBV7-9 and TRBJ1-6, the CDR3 gives the full variable domain: DTGVSQNPRHKITKRGQNVTFRCDPISEHNRLYWYRQTLGQGPEFLTYFQNEAQLEKSRLLSDRFSAERPKGSFSTLEIQRTEQGDSAMYLCSTHGPTAINSPLHFGNGTRLTVT.

This clone occurred once. This chain joins TRBV5-4 and TRBJ2-1, with TRBD2 matching over 12 bases. The length of the CDR3 is 16 residues. The trim removed 0 bases at V and 6 bases at J, leaving 4 bases unmatched. In germline, CDR1 is SGHNT, CDR2 YYREEE (reference sequence). CDR3 coding DNA: TGTGCCAGCAGCTTGGTGGCTAGCGGGAGGGGCAATGAGCAGTTCTTC. Amino acid sequence: CASSLVASGRGNEQFF.

The chain carries TRBV6-5 and TRBJ1-1; 7 nucleotides align to TRBD1. V shed 6 bases and J 4 bases; nucleotides not matched to a gene: 5. Germline CDR1 MNHEY, CDR2 SVGAGI. There are 13 residues in the CDR3. The CDR3 loop is CASSRQGPTEAFF. CDR3 coding DNA: TGTGCCAGCAGCCGACAGGGACCCACTGAAGCTTTCTTT.